These 11 T cell receptor beta chains were all obtained from the same sample, sequenced in a study of T-cell memory formation after mild COVID-19. TCRdb independently ran MiXCR on the 5' RACE reads; one entry per CDR3 protein. The sample includes roughly 510,000 distinct CDR3 sequences, roughly a sixth of them seen just once. Sequencing was performed on PBMCs or a T cell subset sorted from them (not recorded which). These receptor sequences come from an adult woman who had mild COVID-19 (a few samples of this study predate the infection). Cell type and time point are not known.

The chain combines TRBV19 with TRBJ1-5; the match to TRBD1 covers 7 bases. The germline CDR1 and CDR2 sequences are LNHDA and SQIVND (reference sequence). There are 15 residues in the CDR3. With 4 bases clipped from V and 0 bases from J, the junction kept 3 bases outside the gene matches. This CDR3 is CASSTRQGSNQPQHF. CDR3 nucleotide sequence: TGTGCCAGTAGTACCAGACAGGGTAGCAATCAGCCCCAGCATTTT.

This clonotype was observed a few times. The rearrangement joins TRBV18 to TRBJ1-2; no reliable D call. Germline loops: CDR1 KGHSH, CDR2 LQKENI. The CDR3 is 15 amino acids. Trimming stripped 1 base from V and 0 bases from J, with 9 bases between. For the CDR3, the DNA is TGTGCCAGCTCACCACTGGAGGCTGCTAACTATGGCTACACCTTC. Residues: CASSPLEAANYGYTF.

This chain connects TRBV29-1 to TRBJ2-7; 11 bases align to TRBD2. J lost 2 bases, V lost 3 bases, and 18 bases had no gene match. CDR1 and CDR2 from the germline V gene are SQVTM and ANQGSEA. This CDR3 contains 19 residues. The CDR3 is CSVELGIGASGGMPYEQYF. Here the CDR3 DNA reads TGCAGCGTTGAGTTGGGGATTGGGGCTAGCGGGGGGATGCCCTACGAGCAGTACTTC.

The V and J genes are TRBV15 and TRBJ1-3; D uncertain. This CDR3 is 15 amino acids long. Germline V lookup: CDR1 LNHNV, CDR2 YYDKDF (reference sequence). Trimming shortened V by 6 bases and J by 0 bases, and 12 bases separated the two germline ends. CDR3 sequence (DNA): TGTGCCACCAGTGTAGACATACTCTCTGGAAACACCATATATTTT. This translates into CATSVDILSGNTIYF.

V gene TRBV20-1 combines with J gene TRBJ1-4; unclear D gene. The CDR3 covers 14 residues. Germline lookup yields CDR1 DFQATT and CDR2 SNEGSKA (reference sequence). Trimming removed 5 bases from V and 0 bases from J, with 10 bases in between. DNA for the CDR3: TGCAGTGCTGCACCAGCTACAACTAATGAAAAACTGTTTTTT. It codes for CSAAPATTNEKLFF.

This clonotype has ten or more counts. The V call is TRBV7-8, the J call TRBJ2-7; D not certain. V dropped 1 base and J dropped 1 base, with 8 bases sitting between them. The germline V gene has CDR1 SGHVS and CDR2 FQNEAQ. This CDR3 has 14 amino acids. CDR3 coding DNA: TGTGCCAGCAGCTTAGGATCGGCGTCCTACGAGCAGTACTTC. This sequence encodes CASSLGSASYEQYF.

The genes are TRBV7-9 and TRBJ2-4, with D possibly being TRBD1 or TRBD2 (5 bases each). This CDR3 contains 12 residues. CDR1 and CDR2 (germline): SEHNR, FQNEAQ (reference sequence). V lost 8 bases to trimming and J lost 13 bases, with 18 bases between them. This chain's CDR3 is CASSTGARGQYF. CDR3 sequence (DNA): TGTGCCAGCTCGACCGGGGCCCGGGGACAGTACTTC.

The chain employs TRBV7-9 and TRBJ1-1; D might be TRBD1 (6 bases). CDR3 length equals 12 residues. CDR1 is SEHNR, CDR2 FQNEAQ, per germline (reference sequence). V gave up 3 bases and J gave up 11 bases, with 13 bases separating them. This chain's CDR3 is CASSLNRVDAFF. In DNA, the CDR3 is TGTGCCAGCAGCTTGAACAGGGTTGACGCTTTCTTT.

V gene TRBV21-1 combines with J gene TRBJ2-2; the D call in the table, TRBD2, was not verified against the DNA. TRBV21-1 is labeled a pseudogene. The CDR3 has 17 amino acids. The CDR3 loop is CASSDFSGDRNTGELFF. As DNA, the CDR3 is TGTGCCAGCAGCGATTTTTCGGGAGATCGGAACACCGGGGAGCTGTTTTTT.

V and J are TRBV7-2 and TRBJ2-7; D perhaps matches TRBD2 (6 bases). Between the trimmed V and J ends, which lost 2 bases and 0 bases, there was a span of 8 bases. Germline V lookup: CDR1 SGHTA, CDR2 FQGNSA. CDR3 length: 14 amino acids. The DNA of the CDR3 is TGTGCCAGCAGCTTAAGGCGGGACTCCTACGAGCAGTACTTC. Translation gives CASSLRRDSYEQYF.

V usage is TRBV7-8 and J usage is TRBJ2-1; D may be TRBD2 (6 bases). Trimming cost V 1 base and J 7 bases, with 14 bases left between them. The CDR3 totals 15 residues. CDR1 and CDR2 from the germline V gene are SGHVS and FQNEAQ. CDR3 coding DNA: TGTGCCAGCAGCTTAGGGGAGCGGAGGGGAAATGAGCAGTTCTTC. It specifies CASSLGERRGNEQFF. The full variable domain, rest sourced from reference TRBV7-8 and TRBJ2-1, is GAGVSQSPRYKVAKRGQDVALRCDPISGHVSLFWYQQALGQGPEFLTYFQNEAQLDKSGLPSDRFFAERPEGSVSTLKIQRTQQEDSAVYLCASSLGERRGNEQFFGPGTRLTVL.